Below are 3 T cell receptor beta chains sequenced from a single sample in a study of blood T cell repertoires in COVID-19. The method was immunoSEQ multiplex PCR; TCRdb's version includes in-frame clones alone and lacks a portion of them. The table lists roughly 360,000 clones, under 85% of them singletons. Material for sequencing was PBMCs or T cells enriched from blood (not recorded which). The receptors derive from a woman aged 45-60 years who had recovered from COVID-19.

This clone was recorded only once. The rearrangement joins TRBV3-1 (or the pseudogene TRBV3-2) to TRBJ1-1, with 7 bases matching TRBD1. The CDR3 loop spans 13 amino acids. V gave up 6 bases and J gave up 0 bases; unmatched junction bases: 1. Germline-derived CDR1 and CDR2 are LGHDT and YNNKEL (reference sequence). The CDR3 loop is CASRGQMNTEAFF. The CDR3 region has the DNA TGTGCCAGCAGGGGACAGATGAACACTGAAGCTTTCTTT.

V and J are TRBV30 and TRBJ1-1; no firm D call. Deletions cut 0 bases from V and 10 bases from J, with 6 bases between. Germline V gene lookup returns CDR1 GTSNPN and CDR2 SVGIG (reference sequence). The CDR3 loop spans 10 amino acids. The CDR3 DNA sequence: TGTGCCTGGAGTGTTGAGGTAGCTTTCTTT. This encodes CAWSVEVAFF.

The rearrangement uses TRBV28 and TRBJ1-1, with D perhaps TRBD1 (6 bases). The germline V gene encodes CDR1 MDHEN and CDR2 SYDVKM. This CDR3 is built from 12 residues. The germline V and J ends were trimmed by 10 bases and 6 bases, with 15 bases remaining between them. The CDR3 loop is CATVKGVPEAFF. In DNA form, the CDR3 reads TGTGCCACGGTAAAGGGGGTCCCTGAAGCTTTCTTT.